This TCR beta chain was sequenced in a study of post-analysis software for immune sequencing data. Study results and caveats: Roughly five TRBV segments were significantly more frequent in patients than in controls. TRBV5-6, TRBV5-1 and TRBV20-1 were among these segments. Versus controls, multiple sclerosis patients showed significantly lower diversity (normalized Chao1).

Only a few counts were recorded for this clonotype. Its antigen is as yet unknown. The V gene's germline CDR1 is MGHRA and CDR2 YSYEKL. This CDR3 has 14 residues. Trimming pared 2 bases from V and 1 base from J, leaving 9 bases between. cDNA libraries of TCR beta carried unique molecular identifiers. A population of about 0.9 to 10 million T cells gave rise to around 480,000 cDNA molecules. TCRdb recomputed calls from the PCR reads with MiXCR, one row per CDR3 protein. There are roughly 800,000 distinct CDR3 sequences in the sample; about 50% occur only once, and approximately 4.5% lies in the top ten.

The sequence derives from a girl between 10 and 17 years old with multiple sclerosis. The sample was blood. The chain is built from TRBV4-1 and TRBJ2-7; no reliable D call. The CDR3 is CASSQPTHSYEQYF. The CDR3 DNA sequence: TGCGCCAGCAGCCAACCGACCCATTCCTACGAGCAGTACTTC.